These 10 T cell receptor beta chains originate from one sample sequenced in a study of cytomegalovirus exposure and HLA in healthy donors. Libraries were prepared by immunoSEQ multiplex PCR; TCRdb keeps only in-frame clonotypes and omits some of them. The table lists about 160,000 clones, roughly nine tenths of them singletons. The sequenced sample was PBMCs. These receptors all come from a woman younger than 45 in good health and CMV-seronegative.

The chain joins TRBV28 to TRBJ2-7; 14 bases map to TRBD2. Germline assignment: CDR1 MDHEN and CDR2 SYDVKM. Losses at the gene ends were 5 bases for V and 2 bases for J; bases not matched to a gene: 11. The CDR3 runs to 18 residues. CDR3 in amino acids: CASSLQGLAGVRTYEQYF. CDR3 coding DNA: TGTGCCAGCAGTCTACAGGGACTAGCGGGAGTCCGAACCTACGAGCAGTACTTC.

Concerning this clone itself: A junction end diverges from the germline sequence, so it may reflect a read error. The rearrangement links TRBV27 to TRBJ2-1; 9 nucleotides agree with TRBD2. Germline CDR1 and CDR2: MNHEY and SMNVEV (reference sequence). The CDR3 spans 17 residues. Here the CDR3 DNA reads TGTGCCAGCAGTACCCTCTTGTGGCGGGAGGGAAGGAATGAGCAGCTCTTC. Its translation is CASSTLLWREGRNEQLF.

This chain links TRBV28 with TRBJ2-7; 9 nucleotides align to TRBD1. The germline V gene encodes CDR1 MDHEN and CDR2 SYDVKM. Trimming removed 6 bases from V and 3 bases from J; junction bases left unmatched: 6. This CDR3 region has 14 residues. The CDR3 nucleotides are TGTGCCAGCAGCCGGACAGGGGAGCACTACGAGCAGTACTTC. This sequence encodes CASSRTGEHYEQYF. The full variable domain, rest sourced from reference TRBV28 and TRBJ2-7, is DVKVTQSSRYLVKRTGEKVFLECVQDMDHENMFWYRQDPGLGLRLIYFSYDVKMKEKGDIPEGYSVSREKKERFSLILESASTNQTSMYLCASSRTGEHYEQYFGPGTRLTVT.

The CDR3 DNA follows: TGCGCCAGCCGGGGGGGCCAAGAGACCCAGTACTTC. Residues: CASRGGQETQYF. V is TRBV5-1 and J is TRBJ2-5, with 8 bases identical to TRBD2. Per the germline V gene, CDR1 is SGHRS and CDR2 is YFSETQ. The ends lost 7 bases at V and 1 base at J; junction bases unmatched: 0. The CDR3 contains 12 residues.

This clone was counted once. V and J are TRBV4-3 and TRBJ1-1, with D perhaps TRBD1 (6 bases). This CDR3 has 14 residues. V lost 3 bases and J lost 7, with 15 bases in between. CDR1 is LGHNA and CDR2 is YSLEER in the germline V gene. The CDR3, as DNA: TGCGCCAGCAGCCAGCTTTCAGGGGTTTATGAAGCTTTCTTT. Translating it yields CASSQLSGVYEAFF.

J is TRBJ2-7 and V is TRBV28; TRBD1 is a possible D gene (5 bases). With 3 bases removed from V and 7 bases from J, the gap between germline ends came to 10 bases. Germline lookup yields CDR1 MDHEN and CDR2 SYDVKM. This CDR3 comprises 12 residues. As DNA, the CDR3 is TGTGCCAGCAGTTTGGACAAAAGGGAGCAGTACTTC. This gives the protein CASSLDKREQYF.

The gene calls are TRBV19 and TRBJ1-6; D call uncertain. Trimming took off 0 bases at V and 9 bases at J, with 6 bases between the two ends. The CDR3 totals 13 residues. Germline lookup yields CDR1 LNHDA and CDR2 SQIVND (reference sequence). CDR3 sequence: CASSIEPGSPLHF. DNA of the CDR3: TGTGCCAGTAGTATAGAACCAGGTTCACCCCTCCACTTT.

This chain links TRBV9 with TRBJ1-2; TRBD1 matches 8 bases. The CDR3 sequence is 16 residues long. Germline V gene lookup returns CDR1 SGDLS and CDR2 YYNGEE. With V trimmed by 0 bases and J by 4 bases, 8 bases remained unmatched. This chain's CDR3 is CASSVAGTGASYGYTF. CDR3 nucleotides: TGTGCCAGCAGCGTAGCGGGGACAGGTGCCTCCTATGGCTACACCTTC.

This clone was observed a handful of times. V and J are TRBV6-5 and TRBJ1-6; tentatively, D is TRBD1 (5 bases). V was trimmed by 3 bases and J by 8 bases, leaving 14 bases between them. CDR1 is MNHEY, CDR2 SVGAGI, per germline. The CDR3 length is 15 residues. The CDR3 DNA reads TGTGCCAGCAGTTATGCCCCCGACAGCCATTCACCCCTCCACTTT. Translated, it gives CASSYAPDSHSPLHF.

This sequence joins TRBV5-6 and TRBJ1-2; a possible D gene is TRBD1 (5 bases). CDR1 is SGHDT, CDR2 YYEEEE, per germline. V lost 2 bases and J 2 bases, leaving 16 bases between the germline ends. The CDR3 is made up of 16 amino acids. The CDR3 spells CASSFELRGENYGYTF. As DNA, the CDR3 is TGTGCCAGCAGCTTCGAGCTTCGGGGGGAGAACTATGGCTACACCTTC.